The 2 T cell receptor beta chains listed next were all sequenced from one sample in a study of regulatory T cells in long-lasting Graves disease. Noted time point: newly diagnosed GD, antithyroid drugs for less than 3 months. The TCR library was made from RNA extracted from PBMCs. The authors built TCR beta libraries using iRepertoire HTBI primers and Arm-PCR of CDR3 regions. TCRdb reanalysed the multiplex PCR reads using MiXCR and keeps one entry per CDR3 protein. The sample has 350,000 to 450,000 distinct CDR3 sequences; about 15% are singletons. The sample was also linked to a second study, of T cells in Graves' hyperthyroidism and ophthalmopathy.

This specimen was peripheral blood mononuclear cells (PBMCs), taken at new diagnosis, from a patient treated with antithyroid drugs. The receptors were sampled from a woman aged 25 to 45 with Graves disease.

There are a few counts of this clonotype. The chain carries TRBV5-4 and TRBJ2-1; 8 bases fit TRBD2. Per germline, CDR1 SGHNT and CDR2 YYREEE (reference sequence). V lost 2 bases to trimming and J lost 4 bases; unmatched junction nucleotides: 5. The CDR3 runs to 15 residues. CDR3 sequence reads: CASSFSSGLYNEQFF. The CDR3, as DNA: TGTGCCAGCAGCTTTTCTAGCGGGCTGTACAATGAGCAGTTCTTC. Variable domain in full (rest from reference TRBV5-4 and TRBJ2-1): ETGVTQSPTHLIKTRGQQVTLRCSSQSGHNTVSWYQQALGQGPQFIFQYYREEENGRGNFPPRFSGLQFPNYSSELNVNALELDDSALYLCASSFSSGLYNEQFFGPGTRLTVL.

This clonotype was seen more than once but under ten times. The chain employs TRBV9 and TRBJ2-7; D perhaps matches TRBD2 (6 bases). The germline V gene encodes CDR1 SGDLS and CDR2 YYNGEE. This CDR3 is built from 15 residues. Between the trimmed V and J ends, which lost 4 bases and 3 bases, there was a span of 17 bases. Here the CDR3 reads CASSHHETRFYEQYF. CDR3 nucleotide sequence: TGTGCCAGCAGCCACCATGAGACTAGGTTCTACGAGCAGTACTTC.